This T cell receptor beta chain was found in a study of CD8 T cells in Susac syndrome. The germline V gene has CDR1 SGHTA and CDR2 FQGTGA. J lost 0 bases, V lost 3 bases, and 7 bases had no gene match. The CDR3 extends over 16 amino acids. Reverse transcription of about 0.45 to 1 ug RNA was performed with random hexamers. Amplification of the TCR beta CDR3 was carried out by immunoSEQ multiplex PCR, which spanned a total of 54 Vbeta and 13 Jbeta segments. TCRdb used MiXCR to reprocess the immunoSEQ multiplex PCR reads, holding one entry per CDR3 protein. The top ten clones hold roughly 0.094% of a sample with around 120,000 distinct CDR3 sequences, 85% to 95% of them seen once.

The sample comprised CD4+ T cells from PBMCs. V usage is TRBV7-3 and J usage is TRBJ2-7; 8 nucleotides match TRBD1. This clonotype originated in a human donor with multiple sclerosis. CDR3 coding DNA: TGTGCCAGCAGCTTCTCCGGACAGGGAAGCTCCTACGAGCAGTACTTC. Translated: CASSFSGQGSSYEQYF.